The rows below give T cell receptor beta chains drawn from one sample of a study of blood T cell repertoires in COVID-19. Sequenced by immunoSEQ multiplex PCR; TCRdb stores in-frame clones only, minus some. The data hold around 250,000 clones, with 85% observed a single time. The sequenced sample was PBMCs or T cells enriched from blood (not recorded which). All receptors derive from a woman in her fifties or sixties with acute COVID-19. The CDR3 runs from the conserved cysteine through the conserved F or W. The D gene is left open where the match is weak. The size field is filled for only some rows; it gives once, few, many or a size class.

clone size: once
D gene: .
J gene: TRBJ1-1
V gene: TRBV11-3
CDR3 DNA: TGTGCCAGCAGCTTCGACAGTACTACCGAAGCTTTCTTT
CDR3 protein: CASSFDSTTEAFF

clone size: .
D gene: TRBD1
J gene: TRBJ1-1
V gene: TRBV11-3
CDR3 DNA: TGTGCCAGCAGCTTCCAGGGGGACACTGAAGCTTTCTTT
CDR3 protein: CASSFQGDTEAFF

clone size: .
D gene: .
J gene: TRBJ1-1
V gene: TRBV9
CDR3 DNA: TGTGCCAGCAGCGTTGAGTCCGACACTGAAGCTTTCTTT
CDR3 protein: CASSVESDTEAFF

clone size: .
D gene: TRBD1
J gene: TRBJ1-1
V gene: TRBV2
CDR3 DNA: TGTGCCAGCAGTGGGACAGGGGCCCATGGGGGGGTGTTT
CDR3 protein: CASSGTGAHGGVF

clone size: .
D gene: .
J gene: TRBJ1-1
V gene: TRBV5-5
CDR3 DNA: TGTGCCAGCAGCTTAAGACCTCAGGGGATCACTGAAGCTTTCTTT
CDR3 protein: CASSLRPQGITEAFF

clone size: .
D gene: .
J gene: TRBJ1-2
V gene: TRBV7-2
CDR3 DNA: TGTGCCACGGACGGGGGGAACTATGGCTACACCTTC
CDR3 protein: CATDGGNYGYTF

clone size: .
D gene: .
J gene: TRBJ1-4
V gene: TRBV19
CDR3 DNA: TGTGCCACCTCGCAAGACAGGACGAATGAAAAACTGTTTTTT
CDR3 protein: CATSQDRTNEKLFF

clone size: .
D gene: TRBD1
J gene: TRBJ1-4
V gene: TRBV29-1
CDR3 DNA: TGCAGCGTTGCTGGACAGGGGAATGAAAAACTGTTTTTT
CDR3 protein: CSVAGQGNEKLFF

clone size: .
D gene: .
J gene: TRBJ1-1
V gene: TRBV20-1
CDR3 DNA: TGCAGTGCTAGTGGGGGGGAATATGAAGCTTTCTTT
CDR3 protein: CSASGGEYEAFF

clone size: .
D gene: .
J gene: TRBJ1-2
V gene: TRBV30
CDR3 DNA: TGTGCCTGGAGTGTAATTCCCCTGGACAGTTCCAACTATGGCTACACCTTC
CDR3 protein: CAWSVIPLDSSNYGYTF

clone size: .
D gene: TRBD1
J gene: TRBJ1-4
V gene: TRBV30
CDR3 DNA: TGTGCCTGGAGTGTAGGACTCCGGGACAGGGAGGAAAAACTGTTTTTT
CDR3 protein: CAWSVGLRDREEKLFF

clone size: .
D gene: .
J gene: TRBJ1-6
V gene: TRBV9
CDR3 DNA: TGTGCCAGCAGCGTAGAATCAGATTCACCCCTCCACTTT
CDR3 protein: CASSVESDSPLHF

clone size: .
D gene: .
J gene: TRBJ1-1
V gene: TRBV7-9
CDR3 DNA: TGTGCCAGCAGCCTACCACTGGGCAGCTTGAACACTGAAGCTTTCTTT
CDR3 protein: CASSLPLGSLNTEAFF

clone size: .
D gene: .
J gene: TRBJ1-1
V gene: TRBV6-5
CDR3 DNA: TGTGCCAGCTTAGAGGCGGGGAACACTGAAGCTTTCTTT
CDR3 protein: CASLEAGNTEAFF

clone size: .
D gene: .
J gene: TRBJ1-2
V gene: TRBV30
CDR3 DNA: TGTGCCTGGGACAGGACCCGTGGCTACACCTTC
CDR3 protein: CAWDRTRGYTF

clone size: .
D gene: TRBD1
J gene: TRBJ1-4
V gene: TRBV2
CDR3 DNA: TGTGCCAGCAGTCGACAGGGGACTAATGAAAAACTGTTTTTT
CDR3 protein: CASSRQGTNEKLFF

clone size: .
D gene: .
J gene: TRBJ1-1
V gene: TRBV7-3
CDR3 DNA: TGTGCCAGCAGCATTTTATCGAACACTGAAGCTTTCTTT
CDR3 protein: CASSILSNTEAFF

clone size: .
D gene: .
J gene: TRBJ2-5
V gene: TRBV6-2/TRBV6-3
CDR3 DNA: TGTGCCAGCAGCCGCGGGACGAACCAAGAGACCCAGTACTTC
CDR3 protein: CASSRGTNQETQYF

clone size: .
D gene: .
J gene: TRBJ2-5
V gene: TRBV7-2
CDR3 DNA: TGTGCCAGCAGCGTGGTACGAGGGACTTACCAAGAGACCCAGTACTTC
CDR3 protein: CASSVVRGTYQETQYF

clone size: .
D gene: .
J gene: TRBJ1-6
V gene: TRBV7-3
CDR3 DNA: TGTGCCAGCAGCTTAGGGGGCTTGGAGAATTCACCCCTCCACTTT
CDR3 protein: CASSLGGLENSPLHF

clone size: .
D gene: TRBD2
J gene: TRBJ2-3
V gene: TRBV7-2
CDR3 DNA: TGTGCCAGCAGTTCGGGGGGGCAGGCGCAGTATTTT
CDR3 protein: CASSSGGQAQYF

clone size: few
D gene: TRBD1
J gene: TRBJ2-1
V gene: TRBV10-3
CDR3 DNA: TGTGCCATCAGTGAACAGGGGTTCGACAATGAGCAGTTCTTC
CDR3 protein: CAISEQGFDNEQFF

clone size: .
D gene: .
J gene: TRBJ1-1
V gene: TRBV5-6
CDR3 DNA: TGTGCCAGCAGCTTTGTGGGGGGAGACACTGAAGCTTTCTTT
CDR3 protein: CASSFVGGDTEAFF

clone size: .
D gene: TRBD2
J gene: TRBJ2-2
V gene: TRBV15
CDR3 DNA: TGTGCCACCAGCAGAGCCTTCGGACTAGCGGGGGCGAACACCGGGGAGCTGTTTTTT
CDR3 protein: CATSRAFGLAGANTGELFF

clone size: .
D gene: TRBD1
J gene: TRBJ2-7
V gene: TRBV11-2
CDR3 DNA: TGTGCCAGCAGCTTGGGACAGGGGACCTTTTTGCAGTACTTC
CDR3 protein: CASSLGQGTFLQYF

clone size: .
D gene: .
J gene: TRBJ1-1
V gene: TRBV7-2
CDR3 DNA: TGTGCCAGCAGCTTAAGTCGGGGGACGGTGCCTGAAGCTTTCTTT
CDR3 protein: CASSLSRGTVPEAFF

clone size: .
D gene: .
J gene: TRBJ1-1
V gene: TRBV7-2
CDR3 DNA: TGTGCCAGCAGCTCAATTCAGGGGAGGGAGGACACTGAAGCTTTCTTT
CDR3 protein: CASSSIQGREDTEAFF

clone size: .
D gene: TRBD2
J gene: TRBJ2-2
V gene: TRBV6-5
CDR3 DNA: TGTGCCAGCAGAACACTAGCGGGGAAAACCGGGGAGCTGTTTTTT
CDR3 protein: CASRTLAGKTGELFF

clone size: once
D gene: .
J gene: TRBJ1-1
V gene: TRBV7-2
CDR3 DNA: TGTGCCAGCAGCCTTAAGTCAGGGGCTACTGAAGCTTTCTTT
CDR3 protein: CASSLKSGATEAFF

clone size: .
D gene: .
J gene: TRBJ1-1
V gene: TRBV10-2
CDR3 DNA: TGCGCCAGCAGTGCGGGGGACTATGAGAACACTGAAGCTTTCTTT
CDR3 protein: CASSAGDYENTEAFF

clone size: .
D gene: .
J gene: TRBJ1-1
V gene: TRBV2
CDR3 DNA: TGTGCCAGCACCCCGTCGGTTGGGGGCACAACTGAAGCTTTCTTT
CDR3 protein: CASTPSVGGTTEAFF

clone size: .
D gene: TRBD1
J gene: TRBJ1-6
V gene: TRBV6-5
CDR3 DNA: TGTGCCAGCAGACACCGACAGGGGGCAGGCTCACCCCTCCACTTT
CDR3 protein: CASRHRQGAGSPLHF

clone size: .
D gene: TRBD1
J gene: TRBJ2-1
V gene: TRBV24-1
CDR3 DNA: TGTGCCACCAGTGACACCGGGACAGGGAGACCCAATGAGCAGTTCTTC
CDR3 protein: CATSDTGTGRPNEQFF

clone size: .
D gene: TRBD1
J gene: TRBJ1-1
V gene: TRBV6-6
CDR3 DNA: TGTGCCAGCAAGGCAGGGGGCAGAGGCACTGAAGCTTTCTTT
CDR3 protein: CASKAGGRGTEAFF

clone size: .
D gene: TRBD1
J gene: TRBJ1-5
V gene: TRBV7-2
CDR3 DNA: TGTGCCAGCAGCCCTGGACAGGGGTATCAGCCCCAGCATTTT
CDR3 protein: CASSPGQGYQPQHF